This TCR beta chain was sequenced in a study of Ad26.COV2.S vaccination and SARS-CoV-2 variants. In the study overall: Intramuscular Ad26.COV2.S at 5x10^10 or 1x10^11 viral particles.

Germline CDR1 reads MNHEY; CDR2 reads SVGAGI. V was shortened by 4 bases and J by 5 bases, with 14 bases between the two germline ends. The length of the CDR3 is 14 residues. Regarding the study as a whole: Total T cell responses, in the TCR breadth and depth analyses, may have been underestimated.

As to treatment: some 20 received Ad26.COV2.S at low or high dose, single or two shots; 5 received placebo; per-sample allocation not given. Day 63 after the first vaccine or placebo injection was the time point for sampling. The donor was a Boston adult aged 18-55 years. Built on an Ad26 vector, the vaccine expressed Wuhan-strain SARS-CoV-2 spike. Clones were read by immunoSEQ multiplex PCR, and TCRdb kept only the in-frame ones, dropping some. The sample consists of around 250,000 clones, about 83% of them appearing once. Note on this clone: The antigen remains unidentified.

Sequencing used peripheral blood, obtained in a trial of Ad26.COV2.S vaccine versus placebo. This TCR was sampled from a person aged 18-65 years who received the Ad26.COV2.S COVID-19 vaccine or a placebo. The chain has TRBV6-5 and TRBJ1-2; D uncertain. The chain's CDR3 is CASSSGAGEYGYTF. The CDR3, as DNA: TGTGCCAGCAGTTCTGGAGCCGGAGAATATGGCTACACCTTC.